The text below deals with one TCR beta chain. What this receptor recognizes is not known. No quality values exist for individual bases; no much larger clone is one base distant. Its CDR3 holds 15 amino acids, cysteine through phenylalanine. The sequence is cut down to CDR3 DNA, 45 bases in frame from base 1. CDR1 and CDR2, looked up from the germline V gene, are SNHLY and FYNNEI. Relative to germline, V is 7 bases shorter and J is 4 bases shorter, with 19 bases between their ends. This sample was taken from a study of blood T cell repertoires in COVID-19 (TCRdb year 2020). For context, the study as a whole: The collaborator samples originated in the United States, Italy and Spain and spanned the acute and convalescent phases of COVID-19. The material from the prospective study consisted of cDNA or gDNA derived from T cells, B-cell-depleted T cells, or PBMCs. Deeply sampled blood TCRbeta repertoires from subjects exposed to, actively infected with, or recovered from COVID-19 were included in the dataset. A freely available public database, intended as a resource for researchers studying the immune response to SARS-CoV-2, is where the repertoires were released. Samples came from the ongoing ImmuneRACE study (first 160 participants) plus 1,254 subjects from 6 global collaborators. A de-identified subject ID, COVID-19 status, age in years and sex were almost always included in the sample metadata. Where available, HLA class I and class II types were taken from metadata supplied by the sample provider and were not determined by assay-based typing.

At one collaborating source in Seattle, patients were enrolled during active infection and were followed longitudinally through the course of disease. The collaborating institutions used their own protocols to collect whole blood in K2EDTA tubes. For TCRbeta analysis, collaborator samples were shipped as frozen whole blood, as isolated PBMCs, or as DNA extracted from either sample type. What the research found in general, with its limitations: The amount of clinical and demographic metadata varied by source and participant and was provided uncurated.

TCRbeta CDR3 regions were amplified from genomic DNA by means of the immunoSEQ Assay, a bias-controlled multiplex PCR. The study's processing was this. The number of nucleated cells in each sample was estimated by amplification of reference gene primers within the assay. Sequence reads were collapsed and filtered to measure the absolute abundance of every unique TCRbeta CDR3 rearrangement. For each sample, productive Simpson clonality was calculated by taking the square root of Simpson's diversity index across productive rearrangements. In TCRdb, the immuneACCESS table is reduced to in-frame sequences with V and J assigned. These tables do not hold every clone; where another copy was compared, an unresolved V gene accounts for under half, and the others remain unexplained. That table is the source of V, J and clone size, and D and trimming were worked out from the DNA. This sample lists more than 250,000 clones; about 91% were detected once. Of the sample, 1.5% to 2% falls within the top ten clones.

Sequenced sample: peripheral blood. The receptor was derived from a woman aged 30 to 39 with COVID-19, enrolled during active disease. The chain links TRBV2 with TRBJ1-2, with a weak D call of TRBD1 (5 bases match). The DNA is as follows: TGTGCCAGCATCGACCCCTGGGGCAGCCGCTATGGCTACACCTTC. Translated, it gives CASIDPWGSRYGYTF. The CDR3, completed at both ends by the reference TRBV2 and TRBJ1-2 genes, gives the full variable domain EPEVTQTPSHQVTQMGQEVILRCVPISNHLYFYWYRQILGQKVEFLVSFYNNEISEKSEIFDDQFSVERPDGSNFTLKIRSTKLEDSAMYFCASIDPWGSRYGYTFGSGTRLTVV.